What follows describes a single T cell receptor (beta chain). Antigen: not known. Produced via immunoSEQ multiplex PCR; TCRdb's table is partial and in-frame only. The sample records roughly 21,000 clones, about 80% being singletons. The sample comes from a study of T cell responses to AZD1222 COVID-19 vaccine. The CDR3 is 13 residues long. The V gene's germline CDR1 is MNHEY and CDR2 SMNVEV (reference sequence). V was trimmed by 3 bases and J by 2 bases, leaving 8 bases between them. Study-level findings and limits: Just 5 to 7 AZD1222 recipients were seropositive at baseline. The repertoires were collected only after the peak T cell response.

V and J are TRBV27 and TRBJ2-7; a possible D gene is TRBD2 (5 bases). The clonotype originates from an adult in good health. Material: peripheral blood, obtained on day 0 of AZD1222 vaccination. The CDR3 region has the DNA TGTGCCAGCAGTTTCGGGGAGCCCTACGAGCAGTACTTC. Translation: CASSFGEPYEQYF.